This TCR beta chain was found in a study of blood T cell repertoires in COVID-19. Whole-study context: Acute and convalescent COVID-19 samples came from the United States, Italy and Spain. The analysed material was cDNA or gDNA that came from T cells, B-cell-depleted T cells, or PBMCs.

Patients from Seattle were sampled longitudinally, starting during active infection. The authors' processing: Reference gene primer amplification yielded estimated nucleated cell counts. Sequenced by immunoSEQ multiplex PCR; TCRdb stores in-frame clones only, minus some. V and J calls plus clone size are reproduced from that table; the DNA served to infer D and trimming. The table records almost 400,000 clones, approximately 87% of them present only once. This CDR3 contains 16 residues. Germline CDR1 SEHNR, CDR2 FQNEAQ (reference sequence). The trim removed 2 bases at V and 0 bases at J, leaving 5 bases unmatched.

The receptor was isolated from a woman in her sixties or seventies with COVID-19, enrolled during active disease. The chain recombines TRBV7-9 with TRBJ2-5, with 8 bases fitting TRBD2. Sequenced: peripheral blood. As DNA, the CDR3 is TGTGCCAGCAGCTTAATAGCGGGGCTGTACCAAGAGACCCAGTACTTC. It yields the protein CASSLIAGLYQETQYF.